The 30 T cell receptor beta chains listed next were all sequenced from one sample in a study of T cells in Graves' hyperthyroidism and ophthalmopathy. Amplification yielded TCR beta CDR3 regions, with RNA transcripts as the source. The HTBI set primed first-round TCR CDR3 RT-PCR. TCRdb re-analysed the multiplex PCR reads in MiXCR, keeping a single row per CDR3 protein. The data show 110,000 to 150,000 distinct CDR3 sequences, approximately 20% seen once. Sequencing was performed on blood. Receptor source: a woman between 50 and 59 years old with Graves' hyperthyroidism that later progressed to Graves' ophthalmopathy.

This clonotype was counted many times. This chain links TRBV7-2 with TRBJ1-4; D not certain. The length of the CDR3 is 14 residues. The V and J ends lost 0 bases and 2 bases respectively, with 4 bases between them. CDR1 is SGHTA, CDR2 FQGNSA, per germline. CDR3 sequence: CASSLAGTNEKLFF. CDR3 nucleotide sequence: TGTGCCAGCAGCTTAGCCGGGACTAATGAAAAACTGTTTTTT.

This clonotype was picked up many times. The J gene is TRBJ1-5, the V gene TRBV27, with no clear D. This CDR3 comprises 12 residues. The V gene lost 3 bases and the J gene lost 4 bases, with 4 bases spanning the gap. Looked up from germline, CDR1 is MNHEY and CDR2 is SMNVEV (reference sequence). CDR3 region: CASSFPNQPQHF. CDR3 DNA sequence: TGTGCCAGCAGTTTTCCGAATCAGCCCCAGCATTTT.

The rearrangement links TRBV28 to TRBJ2-1, with D possibly TRBD2 on 6 matching bases. Between the trimmed V and J ends, which lost 4 bases and 5 bases, there was a span of 18 bases. The CDR3 runs to 16 residues. Germline V gene sequence: CDR1 MDHEN, CDR2 SYDVKM. This CDR3 is CASSSPNSGGDNEQFF. Here the CDR3 DNA reads TGTGCCAGCAGTTCCCCCAATAGCGGAGGGGACAATGAGCAGTTCTTC.

This clonotype was counted ten times or more. The CDR3 nucleotides are TGTGCCAGCAGCTTCGGACAGGATCGGCAGTATTTT. Amino acids: CASSFGQDRQYF. The chain couples TRBV7-9 to TRBJ2-3; 7 nucleotides match TRBD1. CDR1 is SEHNR and CDR2 is FQNEAQ in the germline V gene (reference sequence). Losses at the gene ends were 3 bases for V and 11 bases for J; bases not matched to a gene: 5. CDR3 size: 12 residues.

There are many counts of this clonotype. The genes are TRBV2 and TRBJ2-7; D possibly matches TRBD1 or TRBD2 (5 bases each). The germline V and J ends were trimmed by 3 bases and 2 bases, with 14 bases remaining between them. Germline V gives CDR1 SNHLY, CDR2 FYNNEI. This CDR3 has 15 residues. This CDR3 reads CASSDEGRVAYEQYF. Written as DNA, the CDR3 is TGTGCCAGCAGTGACGAGGGGCGGGTTGCCTACGAGCAGTACTTC.

Ten or more counts support this clonotype. This chain links TRBV12-3 or TRBV12-4 with TRBJ2-2; D may be TRBD1 (6 bases). The V end was cut by 4 bases, the J end by 5 bases, with 11 bases between. There are 14 residues in the CDR3. The CDR3, as DNA: TGTGCCAGCAGTTCCGGGACACGGACCGGGGAGCTGTTTTTT. This gives the protein CASSSGTRTGELFF.

The chain links TRBV6-5 to TRBJ1-2, with D hard to call. The V gene lost 0 bases and the J gene lost 4 bases, with 12 bases spanning the gap. The CDR3 sequence is 15 residues long. Germline V gene data show CDR1 as MNHEY and CDR2 as SVGAGI. The DNA of the CDR3 is TGTGCCAGCAGTTACTCGATTTCAGAGCTCTATGGCTACACCTTC. It translates to CASSYSISELYGYTF.

This clonotype occurred a few times. The rearrangement uses TRBV24-1 and TRBJ2-1, with D tentatively TRBD1 (5 bases). The V gene's germline CDR1 is KGHDR and CDR2 SFDVKD. The germline V and J ends were trimmed by 4 bases and 6 bases, with 18 bases remaining between them. The CDR3 loop spans 16 amino acids. The CDR3 DNA reads TGTGCCACCAGTGACCCCGCTGGGCAGGGCGGCAATGAGCAGTTCTTC. Encoded protein: CATSDPAGQGGNEQFF.

This clonotype has just a few counts. The rearrangement links TRBV5-1 to TRBJ1-5; 11 bases are shared with TRBD1. The CDR3 is 18 amino acids. The germline CDR1 and CDR2 sequences are SGHRS and YFSETQ. The ends lost 0 bases at V and 1 base at J; junction bases unmatched: 6. In DNA form, the CDR3 reads TGCGCCAGCAGCTTGGTCGGACAGGGGGCCAGGAGCAATCAGCCCCAGCATTTT. Translated: CASSLVGQGARSNQPQHF.

This clonotype has at least ten counts. The genes are TRBV27 and TRBJ2-7, with TRBD1 matching over 7 bases. CDR1 and CDR2 (germline): MNHEY, SMNVEV (reference sequence). V dropped 1 base and J dropped 1; count of bases not matched to a gene: 7. CDR3 size: 16 residues. The CDR3, as DNA: TGTGCCAGCAGTTTATGGGACAGCCCAAGGTCCTACGAGCAGTACTTC. As protein: CASSLWDSPRSYEQYF.

This clonotype was counted only a few times. The chain has TRBV7-8 and TRBJ2-1; 11 bases fit TRBD2. Germline V CDR1 and CDR2: SGHVS, FQNEAQ. V lost 1 base, J lost 6 bases, and 8 bases stayed unmatched. The CDR3 is 17 amino acids. CDR3 sequence: CASSLGAGTSGSNEQFF. For the CDR3, the DNA is TGTGCCAGCAGCTTAGGGGCCGGGACTAGCGGATCCAATGAGCAGTTCTTC.

The genes are TRBV28 and TRBJ2-1, with 13 bases matching TRBD2. From germline, CDR1 is MDHEN and CDR2 SYDVKM. The V gene end was trimmed by 5 bases and the J gene end by 8 bases; junction bases not matched to a gene: 6. The CDR3 has 15 amino acids. CDR3 residues: CASSPGLAGSHEQFF. CDR3 bases: TGTGCCAGCAGTCCGGGACTAGCGGGAAGCCATGAGCAGTTCTTC.

This clonotype showed up many times. The chain couples TRBV20-1 to TRBJ2-1, with TRBD2 matching over 10 bases. Trimming cost V 5 bases and J 9 bases; bases outside gene matches: 10. The CDR3 is 14 amino acids. In germline, CDR1 is DFQATT, CDR2 SNEGSKA (reference sequence). CDR3 loop: CSAEVAGGAGEQFF. The CDR3 bases are TGCAGTGCTGAGGTAGCGGGAGGAGCCGGTGAGCAGTTCTTC.

In its sample, this clonotype was seen many times. One end of the junction is discordant with germline, which a read error may explain. V and J are TRBV5-8 and TRBJ2-5; tentative D call: TRBD1 (6 bases). CDR3 size: 15 residues. CDR1 is SGHTS, CDR2 YDEGEE, per germline. CDR3 nucleotide sequence: TGTGCCAGCAGCGAAAACGGACAGTACCAAGGGACCCAGTACTTC. It codes for CASSENGQYQGTQYF.

This clonotype was detected many times. The J gene is TRBJ2-1, the V gene TRBV7-9; D could derive from TRBD1 or TRBD2 (5 bases each). The CDR3 contains 17 residues. Germline CDR1 is SEHNR and CDR2 is FQNEAQ (reference sequence). Trimming removed 5 bases from V and 1 base from J, with 18 bases in between. The CDR3 bases are TGTGCCAGCAGCGGTGATTTTGGGACCCTATCCTACAATGAGCAGTTCTTC. Translated, it gives CASSGDFGTLSYNEQFF.

A few counts support this clonotype. The J gene is TRBJ2-1, the V gene TRBV7-3, with 13 bases lining up with TRBD2. V lost 4 bases and J lost 7; bases outside the gene matches: 4. CDR1 is SGHTA, CDR2 FQGTGA, per germline. The CDR3 covers 15 residues. CDR3 nucleotides: TGTGCCAGCAGCTCACTAGCGGGAGGGCGGAATGAGCAGTTCTTC. Protein sequence: CASSSLAGGRNEQFF.

CDR3: CASSGDAPHTDTQYF. CDR3 bases: TGTGCCAGCAGTGGTGACGCGCCTCACACAGATACGCAGTATTTT. The rearrangement links TRBV3-1 to TRBJ2-3; D gene ambiguous. The germline V gene encodes CDR1 LGHDT and CDR2 YNNKEL (reference sequence). With 6 bases removed from V and 2 bases from J, the gap between germline ends came to 15 bases. The CDR3 extends over 15 amino acids.

The V and J genes are TRBV9 and TRBJ2-1; D gene ambiguous. Germline-derived CDR1 and CDR2 are SGDLS and YYNGEE. V lost 0 bases to trimming and J lost 2 bases, with 12 bases between them. This CDR3 comprises 16 residues. CDR3 in DNA: TGTGCCAGCAGCGTAGGAAATAGCCCCACCTACAATGAGCAGTTCTTC. Translating gives CASSVGNSPTYNEQFF.

About this clonotype itself: A much larger clone differs from this one at a single base, so this may be a read error. This sequence joins TRBV5-1 and TRBJ2-3; the match to TRBD1 covers 11 bases. This CDR3 has 17 amino acids. Germline V lookup: CDR1 SGHRS, CDR2 YFSETQ. The trim removed 0 bases at V and 8 bases at J, leaving 11 bases unmatched. The CDR3 DNA reads TGCGCCAGCAGCTTGGAAGGGACAGGGGGGGCCGAAGGTACGCAGTATTTT. It codes for CASSLEGTGGAEGTQYF.

The V and J genes are TRBV7-9 and TRBJ2-6; 9 nucleotides line up with TRBD2. This CDR3 spans 17 amino acids. V was clipped by 0 bases and J by 2 bases; unmatched bases: 2. Germline V CDR1 and CDR2: SEHNR, FQNEAQ (reference sequence). CDR3 loop: CASSLASSGTGANVLTF. In nucleotides, the CDR3 is TGTGCCAGCAGCTTAGCGTCTAGCGGGACTGGGGCCAACGTCCTGACTTTC.

This clonotype was recorded at least ten times. V usage is TRBV3-1 and J usage is TRBJ2-2; TRBD2 matches 7 bases. The germline V gene has CDR1 LGHDT and CDR2 YNNKEL (reference sequence). The V segment lost 4 bases and the J segment 6 bases; nucleotides outside the gene matches: 5. The CDR3 has 14 residues. The CDR3 loop reads CASSRAGAPGELFF. The CDR3 DNA is TGTGCCAGCAGCCGGGCGGGAGCTCCCGGGGAGCTGTTTTTT.

This clonotype was observed at least ten times. This rearrangement joins TRBV3-1 to TRBJ1-1; unclear D gene. CDR1 and CDR2 (germline): LGHDT, YNNKEL (reference sequence). The CDR3 extends over 17 amino acids. The germline V and J ends were trimmed by 0 bases and 0 bases, with 14 bases remaining between them. The CDR3 is CASSQEGGRLMNTEAFF. In DNA form, the CDR3 reads TGTGCCAGCAGCCAAGAAGGCGGCAGGTTGATGAACACTGAAGCTTTCTTT. The full variable domain, its missing parts supplied by reference TRBV3-1 and TRBJ1-1, is DTAVSQTPKYLVTQMGNDKSIKCEQNLGHDTMYWYKQDSKKFLKIMFSYNNKELIINETVPNRFSPKSPDKAHLNLHINSLELGDSAVYFCASSQEGGRLMNTEAFFGQGTRLTVV.

With regard to this clonotype: One base away lies a much larger clone, so this may be a sequencing read error. The chain joins TRBV5-1 to TRBJ2-3; D assignment may be TRBD1 or TRBD2 (5 bases each). The CDR3 sequence is 15 residues long. The germline gives CDR1 SGHRS, CDR2 YFSETQ. The chain's CDR3 is CGSSRVGASTDTQYF. DNA of the CDR3: TGCGGCAGCAGCAGGGTCGGGGCTAGCACAGATACGCAGTATTTT.

The sample holds many counts of this clonotype. This CDR3 reads CASRRTVVGSEQYF. DNA for the CDR3: TGTGCCAGCAGACGGACGGTTGTGGGCTCCGAGCAGTACTTC. The gene calls are TRBV28 and TRBJ2-7, with no clear D. CDR3 size: 14 residues. V lost 6 bases and J lost 6, with 18 bases in between. Germline V gene lookup returns CDR1 MDHEN and CDR2 SYDVKM.

This clonotype was seen at least ten times. The gene calls are TRBV18 and TRBJ2-1; either TRBD1 or TRBD2 may supply D (5 bases each). Per the germline V gene, CDR1 is KGHSH and CDR2 is LQKENI. The CDR3 extends over 14 amino acids. V gave up 1 base and J gave up 7 bases, with 11 bases separating them. CDR3 DNA: TGTGCCAGCTCACCACAGACGGGGCCGAATGAGCAGTTCTTC. Translated, it gives CASSPQTGPNEQFF.

The J gene is TRBJ2-6, the V gene TRBV7-3, with 8 bases fitting TRBD1. Unmatched junction bases numbered 4, after V lost 5 bases and J lost 1 base. The CDR3 is 16 residues long. The germline CDR1 and CDR2 sequences are SGHTA and FQGTGA. The CDR3 sequence: CASSRNRGSGANVLTF. The CDR3 DNA reads TGTGCCAGCAGCCGCAACAGGGGGTCTGGGGCCAACGTCCTGACTTTC.

This clonotype was observed at least ten times. The J gene is TRBJ2-7, the V gene TRBV6-1, with D perhaps matching TRBD1 (6 bases). The germline gives CDR1 MNHNS, CDR2 SASEGT. The length of the CDR3 is 15 residues. V lost 6 bases and J 0 bases, leaving 15 bases between the germline ends. For the CDR3, the DNA is TGTGCCAGCAGGCCCGGACAGTTGCGCTCCTACGAGCAGTACTTC. It yields the protein CASRPGQLRSYEQYF.

This clonotype showed up just a few times. In DNA form, the CDR3 reads TGTGCCAGTAGTATAGGGATATCCTACGAGCAGTACTTC. As protein: CASSIGISYEQYF. This chain connects TRBV19 to TRBJ2-7; no clear D. The CDR3 length is 13 residues. The V gene lost 1 base and the J gene lost 1 base, with 5 bases spanning the gap. Germline V gene sequence: CDR1 LNHDA, CDR2 SQIVND (reference sequence).

The rearrangement joins TRBV28 to TRBJ1-5, with 9 bases matching TRBD1. The V segment lost 10 bases and the J segment 4 bases; nucleotides outside the gene matches: 14. There are 16 residues in the CDR3. CDR1 MDHEN and CDR2 SYDVKM come from the germline V gene. CDR3 sequence: CATSGTGTGKNQPQHF. The CDR3 coding sequence is TGTGCCACCTCCGGGACAGGGACCGGGAAAAATCAGCCCCAGCATTTT. Complete variable domain (other parts from reference TRBV28 and TRBJ1-5): DVKVTQSSRYLVKRTGEKVFLECVQDMDHENMFWYRQDPGLGLRLIYFSYDVKMKEKGDIPEGYSVSREKKERFSLILESASTNQTSMYLCATSGTGTGKNQPQHFGDGTRLSIL.

In the case of this clonotype: Mismatch with germline at one junction end may stem from a read error. The V gene is TRBV5-1, the J gene TRBJ2-7; D is possibly TRBD1 (6 bases). Looked up from germline, CDR1 is SGHRS and CDR2 is YFSETQ. The CDR3 consists of 14 residues. CDR3 DNA sequence: TGTGCCAGCAGCGTAGGTGGGGGCCCCTACGAGCAGTACTTC. Protein product: CASSVGGGPYEQYF.